This TCR beta chain stems from a study of CD8 T cells in ankylosing spondylitis. Turning to this clonotype: What it binds is not known.

The CDR3 is 15 amino acids. Trimming cost V 4 bases and J 3 bases; bases outside gene matches: 6. From germline, CDR1 is MNHEY and CDR2 SMNVEV (reference sequence). Libraries of TCR beta came from quantitative 5'-RACE with molecular barcodes. TCRdb independently ran MiXCR on the 5' RACE reads; one entry per CDR3 protein. Seen here are just under 350,000 distinct CDR3 sequences, about 15% observed once, and the top ten hold about 1%. General study points: There was a TCR beta motif, made of several highly homologous variants, that appeared characteristic of ankylosing spondylitis blood.

This receptor was taken from a male donor with ankylosing spondylitis or in good health (not recorded which). Sequencing was carried out using blood, either unsorted or a sorted T cell fraction (not recorded which). This chain uses TRBV27 with TRBJ2-7, with 10 bases lining up with TRBD1. The CDR3 sequence is CASSYPGQGIYEQYF. CDR3 sequence (DNA): TGTGCCAGCAGTTACCCGGGACAGGGGATCTACGAGCAGTACTTC.